These 26 T cell receptor beta chains came from one sample sequenced in a study of T cells in Graves' hyperthyroidism and ophthalmopathy (dated by TCRdb to between 2019 and 2020). Library construction relied on multiplex PCR. Data came from an Illumina HiSeq 2000. Amplification of TCR beta CDR3 regions was carried out from RNA transcripts. For the first round of RT-PCR on the TCR CDR3, the HTBI primer set was used together with the Qiagen OneStep RT-PCR kit. The public sequencing data were trimmed at Q25 with fastp and processed into clonotypes with MiXCR by TCRdb, which kept only in-frame beta chains. Identical CDR3 protein sequences are pooled into one entry, listed with their most common genes and DNA. Counted in this sample were 100,000 to 130,000 distinct CDR3 sequences; 15% to 20% of them appeared once. The ten largest clones take up about 42% of the sample. Sequencing was carried out using blood. The receptors here all came from a woman aged 45-65 years with Graves' hyperthyroidism.

This clonotype showed up many times. CDR3 DNA sequence: TGTGCCAGCAGATCCGGGACACGGGGCGAGCAGTACTTC. The encoded protein is CASRSGTRGEQYF. The chain uses TRBV2 and TRBJ2-7; a weak D match, TRBD1 (6 bases). The length of the CDR3 is 13 residues. Trimming shortened V by 6 bases and J by 6 bases, and 15 bases separated the two germline ends. Germline loops: CDR1 SNHLY, CDR2 FYNNEI.

This clonotype has a count of ten or more. The rearrangement joins TRBV6-2 or TRBV6-3 to TRBJ1-1; 7 bases line up with TRBD1. This CDR3 spans 14 amino acids. Germline values: CDR1 MNHEY, CDR2 SVGEGT. V lost 6 bases to trimming and J lost 0 bases; unmatched junction nucleotides: 4. This CDR3 is CASRQGSMNTEAFF. The DNA of the CDR3 is TGTGCCAGCAGACAGGGGAGCATGAACACTGAAGCTTTCTTT.

The sample holds many counts of this clonotype. J is TRBJ2-7 and V is TRBV15; D is undetermined. Germline V gene lookup returns CDR1 LNHNV and CDR2 YYDKDF (reference sequence). The CDR3 consists of 12 residues. The germline V and J ends were trimmed by 8 bases and 0 bases, with 8 bases remaining between them. The CDR3 spells CATEQSSYEQYV. DNA for the CDR3: TGTGCCACCGAACAGAGCTCCTACGAGCAGTACGTC.

This clonotype came up many times. The chain has TRBV19 and TRBJ2-3; D remains unclear. The CDR3 length is 13 residues. V lost 3 bases, J lost 5 bases, and 9 bases lay in between. Germline V gives CDR1 LNHDA, CDR2 SQIVND (reference sequence). The CDR3 region is CASSMLPGDTQYF. The CDR3 DNA is TGTGCCAGTAGTATGTTACCCGGAGATACGCAGTATTTT.

Comment on this clonotype: The junction departs from the called germline gene at one end, perhaps through a read error. The chain combines TRBV5-1 with TRBJ2-3; no reliable D call. The CDR3 runs 16 residues. The germline CDR1 and CDR2 sequences are SGHRS and YFSETQ. CDR3 in amino acids: CASSKGAIPYTDTQYF. The CDR3 DNA reads TGTGCCAGCAGTAAAGGTGCCATTCCATACACAGATACGCAGTATTTT. Combining the CDR3 with reference TRBV5-1 and TRBJ2-3 gives the whole variable domain KAGVTQTPRYLIKTRGQQVTLSCSPISGHRSVSWYQQTPGQGLQFLFEYFSETQRNKGNFPGRFSGRQFSNSRSEMNVSTLELGDSALYLCASSKGAIPYTDTQYFGPGTRLTVL.

This clonotype was counted many times. Possible read error: a much larger clone is one base away. V is TRBV12-3 or TRBV12-4 and J is TRBJ2-2, with a tentative D call TRBD1 (6 bases). The CDR3 loop spans 13 amino acids. V shed 6 bases and J shed 2 bases, with 7 bases lying between them. The CDR3 sequence: CASRGQNTGELFF. The CDR3, as DNA: TGTGCCAGCAGGGGACAAAACACCGGGGAGCTGTTTTTT.

This clonotype came up many times. V usage is TRBV11-2 and J usage is TRBJ2-2, with unresolved D. The CDR3 is made up of 15 amino acids. V was trimmed by 0 bases and J by 7 bases, leaving 12 bases between them. Looked up from germline, CDR1 is SGHAT and CDR2 is FQNNGV. CDR3 amino acids: CASSLEVSGGGELFF. The CDR3 DNA follows: TGTGCCAGCAGCTTAGAGGTTTCGGGCGGCGGGGAGCTGTTTTTT.

The sample holds many counts of this clonotype. The rearrangement uses TRBV20-1 and TRBJ2-3; TRBD1 matches 10 bases. CDR3 length: 14 amino acids. CDR1 and CDR2 from the germline V gene are DFQATT and SNEGSKA (reference sequence). Trimming cost V 3 bases and J 3 bases; bases outside gene matches: 3. The CDR3 sequence: CSASRDRGTDTQYF. For the CDR3, the DNA is TGCAGTGCTAGCAGGGACAGGGGTACAGATACGCAGTATTTT.

The chain recombines TRBV7-9 with TRBJ2-1; TRBD2 is a possible D gene (6 bases). CDR3 length equals 13 residues. Germline CDR1 SEHNR, CDR2 FQNEAQ (reference sequence). Between the trimmed V and J ends, which lost 3 bases and 6 bases, there was a span of 9 bases. CDR3 nucleotides: TGTGCCAGCAGCTTCTCAGCGGGCAATGAGCAGTTCTTC. It translates to CASSFSAGNEQFF.

The table lists this clonotype with a count of one. This rearrangement joins TRBV5-6 to TRBJ2-3, with TRBD2 identical over 11 bases. The CDR3 has 16 residues. V gave up 0 bases and J gave up 5 bases; unmatched junction bases: 5. CDR1 is SGHDT and CDR2 is YYEEEE in the germline V gene. The CDR3 DNA is TGTGCCAGCAGCTTGGGGGGGACTAGCGGAGAAGATACGCAGTATTTT. It encodes CASSLGGTSGEDTQYF.

This chain joins TRBV28 and TRBJ2-5; 14 bases match TRBD2. The CDR3 spans 13 residues. J gave up 13 bases and V 1 base, and 2 bases lay outside the gene matches. From germline, CDR1 is MDHEN and CDR2 SYDVKM. This CDR3 reads CASSLSGTSGRYF. For the CDR3, the DNA is TGTGCCAGCAGTTTATCCGGGACTAGCGGGAGGTACTTC. The entire variable domain, with the rest obtained from reference TRBV28 and TRBJ2-5, is as follows: DVKVTQSSRYLVKRTGEKVFLECVQDMDHENMFWYRQDPGLGLRLIYFSYDVKMKEKGDIPEGYSVSREKKERFSLILESASTNQTSMYLCASSLSGTSGRYFGPGTRLLVL.

This clonotype was observed a few times. The CDR3 does not close with the conserved phenylalanine or tryptophan, likely indicating a read error. The gene calls are TRBV28 and TRBJ2-5; a weak D match, TRBD2 (6 bases). V was pared by 4 bases and J by 1 base, with 13 bases between. The CDR3 has 15 residues. Looked up from germline, CDR1 is MDHEN and CDR2 is SYDVKM. In nucleotides, the CDR3 is TGTGCCAGCAGTTCGCTAGCGAGCTTCCAAGAGACCCAGTACCTC. Its protein product is CASSSLASFQETQYL.

This clonotype was recorded many times. J is TRBJ2-1 and V is TRBV7-9, with 7 positions matching TRBD1. The CDR3 has 18 amino acids. The germline CDR1 and CDR2 sequences are SEHNR and FQNEAQ (reference sequence). The V and J ends lost 4 bases and 7 bases, in that order; junction bases with no gene match: 19. The CDR3 loop reads CASSSDILRDSTSNEQFF. The CDR3 DNA reads as TGTGCCAGCAGCTCAGATATACTCCGGGACAGCACAAGTAATGAGCAGTTCTTC.

This clonotype was seen ten or more times. The chain has TRBV3-1 and TRBJ2-7; 11 nucleotides line up with TRBD2. Trimming cost V 3 bases and J 7 bases; bases outside gene matches: 5. This CDR3 has 14 residues. Germline V gene data show CDR1 as LGHDT and CDR2 as YNNKEL (reference sequence). CDR3 in DNA: TGTGCCAGCAGCCACGGGACTAGCGGCCTAGAGCAGTACTTC. This gives the protein CASSHGTSGLEQYF.

This clonotype was counted at least ten times. Germline is not matched at one junction end, which may reflect a read error. The gene calls are TRBV29-1 and TRBJ2-1; 12 nucleotides agree with TRBD2. CDR1 SQVTM and CDR2 ANQGSEA come from the germline V gene. The CDR3 consists of 15 residues. The CDR3 loop reads CSVEGPSGRVNEQFF. For the CDR3, the DNA is TGCAGCGTCGAAGGGCCTAGCGGGAGGGTAAATGAGCAGTTCTTC.

This clonotype was detected ten times or more. V is TRBV5-6 and J is TRBJ2-7; no firm D call. This CDR3 has 14 amino acids. Trimming pared 4 bases from V and 2 bases from J, leaving 13 bases between. Germline CDR1 is SGHDT and CDR2 is YYEEEE. This chain's CDR3 is CASSGRLGTYEQYF. The CDR3, as DNA: TGTGCCAGCAGCGGACGACTTGGGACCTACGAGCAGTACTTC. The complete variable domain, with remaining parts taken from reference TRBV5-6 and TRBJ2-7, reads DAGVTQSPTHLIKTRGQQVTLRCSPKSGHDTVSWYQQALGQGPQFIFQYYEEEERQRGNFPDRFSGHQFPNYSSELNVNALLLGDSALYLCASSGRLGTYEQYFGPGTRLTVT.

This clonotype was picked up many times. The chain is built from TRBV5-5 and TRBJ1-4, with 7 bases identical to TRBD1. V was pared by 4 bases and J by 3 bases, with 12 bases of the junction left unmatched. The CDR3 is 17 amino acids. Germline assignment: CDR1 SGHKS and CDR2 YYEKEE (reference sequence). This chain's CDR3 is CASSTQQTGPANEKLFF. The DNA of the CDR3 is TGTGCCAGCAGCACACAACAGACAGGGCCGGCTAATGAAAAACTGTTTTTT.

This clonotype was picked up many times. The chain is built from TRBV19 and TRBJ2-1; a weak D match, TRBD2 (6 bases). Germline V gene sequence: CDR1 LNHDA, CDR2 SQIVND (reference sequence). This CDR3 region has 15 residues. The V end was cut by 6 bases, the J end by 4 bases, with 16 bases between. Here the CDR3 DNA reads TGTGCCAGTAGCCACGGGCTCGGGGGATACAATGAGCAGTTCTTC. This sequence encodes CASSHGLGGYNEQFF.

This clonotype was recorded at least ten times. The chain carries TRBV13 and TRBJ2-4, with D perhaps matching TRBD1 or TRBD2 (6 bases each). The CDR3 runs to 19 residues. The germline gives CDR1 PRHDT, CDR2 FYEKMQ (reference sequence). V was pared by 5 bases and J by 0 bases, with 23 bases between. CDR3 sequence (DNA): TGTGCCAGCAGCCAGGAGGGACTTCTCGGCAGGGGAGCCAAAAACATTCAGTACTTC. It specifies CASSQEGLLGRGAKNIQYF.

This chain joins TRBV11-2 and TRBJ2-1; 7 nucleotides align to TRBD2. V lost 1 base, J lost 8 bases, and 8 bases stayed unmatched. This CDR3 region has 15 residues. From germline, CDR1 is SGHAT and CDR2 FQNNGV. CDR3 DNA: TGTGCCAGCAGCTTAGGGCCAGCGGGACTCTATGAGCAGTTCTTC. Its protein is CASSLGPAGLYEQFF.

This clonotype was observed many times. The chain links TRBV28 to TRBJ1-2, with D perhaps TRBD1 (6 bases). Germline V gives CDR1 MDHEN, CDR2 SYDVKM. The CDR3 is 15 amino acids. Trimming stripped 2 bases from V and 2 bases from J, with 12 bases between. CDR3 amino acids: CASSLNAGENYGYTF. DNA for the CDR3: TGTGCCAGCAGTTTAAATGCAGGGGAGAACTATGGCTACACCTTC.

The chain has TRBV28 and TRBJ1-2; D is undetermined. Trimming left V 2 bases short and J 5 bases short, with 6 bases between. From germline, CDR1 is MDHEN and CDR2 SYDVKM. CDR3 size: 12 residues. CDR3 amino acids: CASSLTGYGYTF. CDR3 sequence (DNA): TGTGCCAGCAGTTTAACGGGATATGGCTACACCTTC.

This clonotype was counted many times. The CDR3 region has the DNA TGCAGTGCTCCCCCGGCACTAGCGGCCTCGAGGGAGCAGTTCTTC. Translated, it gives CSAPPALAASREQFF. This chain links TRBV20-1 with TRBJ2-1, with 8 nucleotides matching TRBD2. Germline CDR1 is DFQATT and CDR2 is SNEGSKA (reference sequence). The CDR3 consists of 15 residues. The V segment lost 5 bases and the J segment 10 bases; nucleotides outside the gene matches: 16.

This clonotype was observed many times. The V and J genes are TRBV3-1 and TRBJ2-1; no firm D call. V lost 0 bases and J 6 bases, leaving 15 bases between the germline ends. CDR3 length: 16 residues. CDR1 is LGHDT and CDR2 is YNNKEL in the germline V gene (reference sequence). DNA for the CDR3: TGTGCCAGCAGCCAAGACCTCACTAACACAGCCAATGAGCAGTTCTTC. It specifies CASSQDLTNTANEQFF.

This clonotype was observed a few times. This chain joins TRBV20-1 and TRBJ1-1; possible D gene TRBD1, 5 bases. This CDR3 is 13 amino acids long. V was cut by 5 bases and J by 3 bases, with 13 bases left in between. The germline CDR1 and CDR2 sequences are DFQATT and SNEGSKA (reference sequence). CDR3 amino acids: CSARRGDHTEAFF. In DNA, the CDR3 is TGCAGTGCTCGTCGGGGGGATCACACTGAAGCTTTCTTT.

Many counts were recorded for this clonotype. The chain employs TRBV28 and TRBJ2-7; D remains unclear. Trimming cost V 3 bases and J 0 bases, with 6 bases left between them. Germline V gene data show CDR1 as MDHEN and CDR2 as SYDVKM. This CDR3 comprises 13 residues. The chain's CDR3 is CASSFSHSYEQYF. CDR3 DNA sequence: TGTGCCAGCAGTTTTTCCCACTCCTACGAGCAGTACTTC.